Listed below are T cell receptor beta chains from one sample, sequenced in a study of blood T cell repertoires in COVID-19. Here immunoSEQ multiplex PCR was the method, and the copy in TCRdb shows in-frame clones only, minus some. The table records about 11,000 clones, 70% to 90% of them present only once. Sequencing was performed on peripheral blood. The receptor source for this set is a man under 40 with active or convalescent COVID-19. Both conserved end residues are part of each CDR3. D genes are given only for firm matches. Size values are once, few and many counts, or a class for expanded clones, and some rows have none.

J gene: TRBJ2-3; V gene: TRBV7-7; clone size: few; D gene: NA; CDR3 protein: CASSPTDFSDTQYF; CDR3 DNA: TGTGCCAGCAGCCCTACCGACTTTTCAGATACGCAGTATTTT
J gene: TRBJ2-5; V gene: TRBV7-9; clone size: NA; D gene: TRBD1; CDR3 protein: CASSATGGGYGTQYF; CDR3 DNA: TGTGCCAGCAGCGCAACAGGGGGCGGCTATGGGACCCAGTACTTC
J gene: TRBJ1-2; V gene: TRBV19; clone size: once; D gene: TRBD1; CDR3 protein: CASSGGQGYGYTF; CDR3 DNA: TGTGCCAGTAGTGGGGGACAGGGTTATGGCTACACCTTC
J gene: TRBJ2-7; V gene: TRBV21-1; clone size: NA; D gene: NA; CDR3 protein: CASSKAAGFADEQYF; CDR3 DNA: TGTGCCAGCAGCAAAGCGGCGGGGTTCGCCGACGAGCAGTACTTC
J gene: TRBJ2-1; V gene: TRBV6-4; clone size: NA; D gene: TRBD2; CDR3 protein: CASSGTSGGINEQFF; CDR3 DNA: TGTGCCAGCAGTGGGACTAGCGGGGGGATAAATGAGCAGTTCTTC
J gene: TRBJ2-1; V gene: TRBV6-5; clone size: NA; D gene: TRBD2; CDR3 protein: CASSLTSGGTNEQFF; CDR3 DNA: TGTGCCAGCAGCCTTACTAGCGGGGGGACCAATGAGCAGTTCTTC
J gene: TRBJ1-1; V gene: TRBV11-1; clone size: NA; D gene: NA; CDR3 protein: CASSPQGKGTEAFF; CDR3 DNA: TGTGCCAGCAGCCCCCAGGGGAAGGGCACTGAAGCTTTCTTT
J gene: TRBJ1-4; V gene: TRBV6-5; clone size: NA; D gene: NA; CDR3 protein: CASRGDKEKLFF; CDR3 DNA: TGTGCCAGCAGAGGGGATAAGGAAAAACTGTTTTTT
J gene: TRBJ2-5; V gene: TRBV10-1; clone size: NA; D gene: NA; CDR3 protein: CASSAGAAAQETQYF; CDR3 DNA: TGCGCCAGCAGTGCCGGCGCAGCGGCCCAAGAGACCCAGTACTTC
J gene: TRBJ1-2; V gene: TRBV6-5; clone size: NA; D gene: NA; CDR3 protein: CASSPSGYGYTF; CDR3 DNA: TGTGCCAGCAGTCCCAGCGGCTATGGCTACACCTTC
J gene: TRBJ2-1; V gene: TRBV2; clone size: NA; D gene: NA; CDR3 protein: CASSETRTGEQFF; CDR3 DNA: TGTGCCAGCAGTGAAACGAGAACTGGTGAGCAGTTCTTC
J gene: TRBJ2-1; V gene: TRBV18; clone size: NA; D gene: NA; CDR3 protein: CASSRFNQGTAGHNEQFF; CDR3 DNA: TGTGCCAGCTCACGGTTCAACCAGGGAACCGCTGGGCACAATGAGCAGTTCTTC
J gene: TRBJ2-3; V gene: TRBV6-1; clone size: NA; D gene: TRBD2; CDR3 protein: CASSEGSGGADTQYF; CDR3 DNA: TGTGCCAGCAGTGAAGGTAGCGGGGGGGCAGATACGCAGTATTTT
J gene: TRBJ2-1; V gene: TRBV9; clone size: NA; D gene: TRBD2; CDR3 protein: CASSAGLAGAYNEQFF; CDR3 DNA: TGTGCCAGCAGCGCAGGACTAGCGGGGGCGTACAATGAGCAGTTCTTC
J gene: TRBJ1-4; V gene: TRBV6-5; clone size: NA; D gene: NA; CDR3 protein: CASSYSSGATNEKLFF; CDR3 DNA: TGTGCCAGCAGTTACTCGAGCGGGGCCACTAATGAAAAACTGTTTTTT
J gene: TRBJ2-2; V gene: TRBV5-1; clone size: NA; D gene: TRBD1; CDR3 protein: CASSLEGQEYGELFF; CDR3 DNA: TGCGCCAGCAGCTTGGAGGGACAGGAATACGGGGAGCTGTTTTTT
J gene: TRBJ1-3; V gene: TRBV30; clone size: NA; D gene: NA; CDR3 protein: CAWSVYGSSGNTIYF; CDR3 DNA: TGTGCCTGGAGTGTATACGGGTCCTCTGGAAACACCATATATTTT
J gene: TRBJ2-4; V gene: TRBV7-3; clone size: NA; D gene: NA; CDR3 protein: CASSLKGGERAKNIQYF; CDR3 DNA: TGTGCCAGCAGCTTAAAAGGGGGTGAGAGGGCCAAAAACATTCAGTACTTC
J gene: TRBJ1-1; V gene: TRBV18; clone size: few; D gene: NA; CDR3 protein: CASSPTDRNTEAFF; CDR3 DNA: TGTGCCAGCTCACCGACGGACAGGAACACTGAAGCTTTCTTT
J gene: TRBJ1-3; V gene: TRBV19; clone size: NA; D gene: NA; CDR3 protein: CASKGRVGNTIYF; CDR3 DNA: TGTGCCAGTAAAGGCAGGGTTGGAAACACCATATATTTT
J gene: TRBJ2-1; V gene: TRBV10-1; clone size: once; D gene: TRBD2; CDR3 protein: CASSVAGYNEQFF; CDR3 DNA: TGCGCCAGCAGTGTAGCGGGGTACAATGAGCAGTTCTTC
J gene: TRBJ2-7; V gene: TRBV4-1; clone size: NA; D gene: TRBD1; CDR3 protein: CASSQEETGVGYEQYF; CDR3 DNA: TGCGCCAGCAGCCAAGAGGAGACAGGGGTCGGGTACGAGCAGTACTTC
J gene: TRBJ2-3; V gene: TRBV7-2; clone size: NA; D gene: TRBD2; CDR3 protein: CASSLAGGSTDTQYF; CDR3 DNA: TGTGCCAGCAGCTTAGCGGGGGGGAGCACAGATACGCAGTATTTT
J gene: TRBJ2-2; V gene: TRBV7-6; clone size: few; D gene: NA; CDR3 protein: CASSLEHNTGELFF; CDR3 DNA: TGTGCCAGCAGCTTAGAACACAACACCGGGGAGCTGTTTTTT
J gene: TRBJ1-3; V gene: TRBV30; clone size: NA; D gene: NA; CDR3 protein: CAWSVRGRGSGNTIYF; CDR3 DNA: TGTGCCTGGAGTGTACGGGGCAGGGGCTCTGGAAACACCATATATTTT
J gene: TRBJ2-5; V gene: TRBV7-3; clone size: NA; D gene: NA; CDR3 protein: CASSLLSRETQYF; CDR3 DNA: TGTGCCAGCAGCTTACTTTCTCGTGAGACCCAGTACTTC
J gene: TRBJ1-1; V gene: TRBV15; clone size: NA; D gene: TRBD1; CDR3 protein: CATRPLQGVNTEAFF; CDR3 DNA: TGTGCCACCAGACCTTTACAGGGGGTTAACACTGAAGCTTTCTTT
J gene: TRBJ2-2; V gene: TRBV29-1; clone size: once; D gene: NA; CDR3 protein: CSGAPNTGELFF; CDR3 DNA: TGCAGCGGCGCACCGAACACCGGGGAGCTGTTTTTT
J gene: TRBJ1-1; V gene: TRBV14; clone size: NA; D gene: NA; CDR3 protein: CASSQWERTEAFF; CDR3 DNA: TGTGCCAGCAGCCAATGGGAGCGGACTGAAGCTTTCTTT
J gene: TRBJ1-1; V gene: TRBV12-3/TRBV12-4; clone size: NA; D gene: NA; CDR3 protein: CASSLDWNTEAFF; CDR3 DNA: TGTGCCAGCAGTCTTGACTGGAACACTGAAGCTTTCTTT
J gene: TRBJ1-1; V gene: TRBV18; clone size: NA; D gene: TRBD1; CDR3 protein: CASSPRDSQNTEAFF; CDR3 DNA: TGTGCCAGCTCACCTAGGGACAGCCAGAACACTGAAGCTTTCTTT
J gene: TRBJ1-2; V gene: TRBV5-5; clone size: NA; D gene: TRBD1; CDR3 protein: CASSLAENRGDYGYTF; CDR3 DNA: TGTGCCAGCAGCTTGGCCGAGAACAGGGGGGACTATGGCTACACCTTC
J gene: TRBJ1-5; V gene: TRBV5-4; clone size: once; D gene: TRBD1; CDR3 protein: CASSSQGVNQPQHF; CDR3 DNA: TGTGCCAGCAGCAGTCAGGGGGTCAATCAGCCCCAGCATTTT
J gene: TRBJ1-1; V gene: TRBV6-5; clone size: NA; D gene: TRBD1; CDR3 protein: CASSWDRGLNTEAFF; CDR3 DNA: TGTGCCAGCAGCTGGGACAGGGGGCTGAACACTGAAGCTTTCTTT
J gene: TRBJ2-2; V gene: TRBV27; clone size: once; D gene: TRBD1; CDR3 protein: CASSADRGSNTGELFF; CDR3 DNA: TGTGCCAGCAGTGCAGACAGGGGGTCGAACACCGGGGAGCTGTTTTTT